The 31 T cell receptor beta chains given below trace back to one sample, sequenced in a study of a mutant IDH1 vaccine in newly diagnosed glioma. These receptors have no identified antigens. Here immunoSEQ multiplex PCR was the method, and the copy in TCRdb shows in-frame clones only, minus some. The sample records tens of thousands of clones, approximately 84% being singletons. Specified time point: week 11, during vaccination. Vaccination comprised doses that each held 300 ug of mutant IDH1 20-mer peptide, plus topical imiquimod. The material sequenced was PBMCs, taken from a glioma patient whose treatment included an IDH1 peptide vaccine. These receptors were taken from a man aged 25-45 years with glioma.

About this clone: Other DNA sequences from this sample encode an identical CDR3 as well. This chain joins TRBV7-3 and TRBJ1-1; the D gene is possibly TRBD1 (5 bases). Germline CDR1 is SGHTA and CDR2 is FQGTGA. The V gene lost 0 bases and the J gene lost 3 bases, with 8 bases spanning the gap. The CDR3 runs 14 residues. CDR3 loop: CASSLTGADTEAFF. DNA of the CDR3: TGTGCCAGCAGCTTAACAGGGGCCGACACTGAAGCTTTCTTT.

The chain is built from TRBV10-2 and TRBJ2-7; TRBD2 agrees at 8 bases. Germline V lookup: CDR1 WSHSY, CDR2 SAAADI. J was trimmed by 5 bases and V by 9 bases; bases with no gene match: 3. The CDR3 is made up of 11 amino acids. CDR3 DNA: TGCGCCAGTAGCGGGAAAGACGAGCAGTACTTC. Amino acid sequence: CASSGKDEQYF.

The V call is TRBV28, the J call TRBJ1-4; tentatively, D is TRBD1 (6 bases). The V end lost 5 bases, the J end lost 0 bases, and 13 bases lay between the germline ends. The germline V gene encodes CDR1 MDHEN and CDR2 SYDVKM. The CDR3 covers 16 residues. CDR3 region: CASSAPTGATNEKLFF. DNA of the CDR3: TGTGCCAGCAGTGCCCCGACAGGTGCAACTAATGAAAAACTGTTTTTT.

The CDR3 region is CASQGGAGGTDTQYF. The CDR3 nucleotides read TGTGCCAGCCAAGGTGGCGCGGGAGGCACAGATACGCAGTATTTT. The V gene is TRBV2, the J gene TRBJ2-3, with TRBD2 matching over 7 bases. Germline V CDR1 and CDR2: SNHLY, FYNNEI. The CDR3 length is 15 residues. Unmatched junction bases numbered 9, after V lost 8 bases and J lost 1 base. Looking up the rest from reference TRBV2 and TRBJ2-3 gives the full variable domain: EPEVTQTPSHQVTQMGQEVILRCVPISNHLYFYWYRQILGQKVEFLVSFYNNEISEKSEIFDDQFSVERPDGSNFTLKIRSTKLEDSAMYFCASQGGAGGTDTQYFGPGTRLTVL.

The V gene is TRBV5-6, the J gene TRBJ2-3; 10 positions agree with TRBD2. V shed 1 base and J 4 bases; nucleotides not matched to a gene: 6. Germline assignment: CDR1 SGHDT and CDR2 YYEEEE. The CDR3 runs to 16 residues. CDR3 DNA sequence: TGTGCCAGCAGCTTGACTAGCGGGGCTGAGTCAGATACGCAGTATTTT. Translation: CASSLTSGAESDTQYF.

Concerning this clone itself: At one end, the junction sequence differs from germline, possibly due to a read error. This chain uses TRBV7-8 with TRBJ2-3; 8 bases match TRBD2. Germline V lookup: CDR1 SGHVS, CDR2 FQNEAQ. The CDR3 totals 15 residues. CDR3 sequence reads: CASNLAGFRTDTQYF. In DNA form, the CDR3 reads TGTGCCAGCAACTTAGCGGGGTTTAGGACAGATACGCAGTATTTT.

The gene calls are TRBV2 and TRBJ2-3, with 7 nucleotides matching TRBD2. Germline V CDR1 and CDR2: SNHLY, FYNNEI. This CDR3 has 16 residues. Trimming cost V 3 bases and J 0 bases; bases outside gene matches: 6. The CDR3 here is CASSEPGGWSTDTQYF. DNA for the CDR3: TGTGCCAGCAGTGAGCCGGGGGGATGGAGCACAGATACGCAGTATTTT. Filled out from reference TRBV2 and TRBJ2-3, the complete variable domain reads EPEVTQTPSHQVTQMGQEVILRCVPISNHLYFYWYRQILGQKVEFLVSFYNNEISEKSEIFDDQFSVERPDGSNFTLKIRSTKLEDSAMYFCASSEPGGWSTDTQYFGPGTRLTVL.

The chain carries TRBV18 and TRBJ2-5; D possibly corresponds to TRBD2 (6 bases). The germline V and J ends were trimmed by 3 bases and 5 bases, with 13 bases remaining between them. This CDR3 comprises 14 residues. Germline V gene lookup returns CDR1 KGHSH and CDR2 LQKENI. CDR3 sequence (DNA): TGTGCCAGCTCACCCATAAAGGCGGGGGAGACCCAGTACTTC. Encoded protein: CASSPIKAGETQYF.

The chain links TRBV5-1 to TRBJ2-3; the match to TRBD2 covers 7 bases. This CDR3 is built from 15 residues. The germline V gene has CDR1 SGHRS and CDR2 YFSETQ. V lost 0 bases, J lost 0 bases, and 1 base stayed unmatched. The CDR3 loop reads CASSLDGGSTDTQYF. CDR3 sequence (DNA): TGCGCCAGCAGCTTGGACGGGGGGAGCACAGATACGCAGTATTTT.

The chain couples TRBV7-8 to TRBJ1-1, with 10 nucleotides matching TRBD1. The length of the CDR3 is 15 residues. After removal of 5 bases from V and 2 bases from J, the junction contained 5 bases not matched to a gene. The V gene's germline CDR1 is SGHVS and CDR2 FQNEAQ. For the CDR3, the DNA is TGTGCCAGCAGCACGCGACAGGGGGCTAACACTGAAGCTTTCTTT. It yields the protein CASSTRQGANTEAFF.

The V and J genes are TRBV6-1 and TRBJ2-3; D tentatively fits TRBD1 or TRBD2 (5 bases each). The CDR3 contains 15 residues. Germline CDR1 reads MNHNS; CDR2 reads SASEGT. The V end was cut by 11 bases, the J end by 1 base, with 19 bases between. CDR3: CAVQGPQPRTDTQYF. The CDR3, as DNA: TGTGCCGTTCAGGGACCCCAGCCCCGCACAGATACGCAGTATTTT.

The chain carries TRBV27 and TRBJ1-5; 11 bases align to TRBD1. V was clipped by 6 bases and J by 5 bases; unmatched bases: 6. CDR1 MNHEY and CDR2 SMNVEV come from the germline V gene (reference sequence). The CDR3 totals 15 residues. The CDR3 here is CASRTGTGGDQPQHF. In DNA form, the CDR3 reads TGTGCCAGCAGAACCGGGACAGGGGGGGATCAGCCCCAGCATTTT.

The chain links TRBV5-1 to TRBJ2-7; D is undetermined. Germline loops: CDR1 SGHRS, CDR2 YFSETQ. The CDR3 is 14 amino acids. Between the trimmed V and J ends, which lost 0 bases and 7 bases, there was a span of 14 bases. For the CDR3, the DNA is TGCGCCAGCAGCTTGGATGGGCGCCCTCGGGAGCAGTACTTC. It is translated as CASSLDGRPREQYF.

V gene TRBV7-9 combines with J gene TRBJ2-1, with a possible D match to TRBD2 (5 bases). CDR1 SEHNR and CDR2 FQNEAQ come from the germline V gene (reference sequence). The CDR3 covers 16 residues. Trimming removed 1 base from V and 0 bases from J, with 10 bases in between. CDR3 in DNA: TGTGCCAGCAGCTTAGGAGGGCCAAGCTCCTACAATGAGCAGTTCTTC. It specifies CASSLGGPSSYNEQFF.

The chain employs TRBV7-8 and TRBJ2-3, with D possibly being TRBD1 (6 bases). Germline CDR1 and CDR2: SGHVS and FQNEAQ. The CDR3 totals 13 residues. Trimming stripped 6 bases from V and 2 bases from J, with 9 bases between. For the CDR3, the DNA is TGTGCCAGCAGACAGGGAGTCACAGATACGCAGTATTTT. It yields the protein CASRQGVTDTQYF.

V is TRBV29-1 and J is TRBJ2-7; TRBD1 aligns across 8 bases. V lost 6 bases to trimming and J lost 3 bases; unmatched junction nucleotides: 4. The CDR3 covers 12 residues. Looked up from germline, CDR1 is SQVTM and CDR2 is ANQGSEA. The CDR3 loop is CSVWDRSYEQYF. DNA for the CDR3: TGCAGCGTCTGGGACAGGAGCTACGAGCAGTACTTC.

The chain carries TRBV11-2 and TRBJ2-7; 10 bases line up with TRBD1. The ends lost 0 bases at V and 7 bases at J; junction bases unmatched: 9. The CDR3 is made up of 16 amino acids. The germline V gene has CDR1 SGHAT and CDR2 FQNNGV. The CDR3 protein is CASSLDRDRGLGEQYF. CDR3 nucleotides: TGTGCCAGCAGCTTAGACCGGGACAGGGGCTTGGGGGAGCAGTACTTC. Combining the CDR3 with reference TRBV11-2 and TRBJ2-7 gives the whole variable domain EAGVAQSPRYKIIEKRQSVAFWCNPISGHATLYWYQQILGQGPKLLIQFQNNGVVDDSQLPKDRFSAERLKGVDSTLKIQPAKLEDSAVYLCASSLDRDRGLGEQYFGPGTRLTVT.

This chain connects TRBV28 to TRBJ2-5, with 11 bases identical to TRBD2. Germline loops: CDR1 MDHEN, CDR2 SYDVKM. This CDR3 has 19 residues. The V and J ends lost 2 bases and 5 bases, in that order; junction bases with no gene match: 16. CDR3 sequence: CASSLGPPASGGPRETQYF. For the CDR3, the DNA is TGTGCCAGCAGTTTAGGCCCCCCGGCTAGCGGGGGGCCCAGGGAGACCCAGTACTTC.

V gene TRBV7-9 combines with J gene TRBJ1-4; D is undetermined. Trimming cost V 1 base and J 5 bases, with 8 bases left between them. This CDR3 is 14 amino acids long. Germline V lookup: CDR1 SEHNR, CDR2 FQNEAQ (reference sequence). The CDR3 is CASSLVMSNEKLFF. The CDR3 coding sequence is TGTGCCAGCAGCTTAGTGATGTCGAATGAAAAACTGTTTTTT. The variable domain in full, with the rest retrieved from reference TRBV7-9 and TRBJ1-4, is DTGVSQNPRHKITKRGQNVTFRCDPISEHNRLYWYRQTLGQGPEFLTYFQNEAQLEKSRLLSDRFSAERPKGSFSTLEIQRTEQGDSAMYLCASSLVMSNEKLFFGSGTQLSVL.

V is TRBV27 and J is TRBJ1-6, with unresolved D. The CDR3 runs 14 residues. Germline assignment: CDR1 MNHEY and CDR2 SMNVEV (reference sequence). Between the trimmed V and J ends, which lost 3 bases and 7 bases, there was a span of 10 bases. The CDR3: CASSFRTVNSPLHF. Here the CDR3 DNA reads TGTGCCAGCAGTTTTCGGACGGTCAATTCACCCCTCCACTTT.

The rearrangement uses TRBV11-2 and TRBJ2-7; D ambiguous. Germline CDR1 SGHAT, CDR2 FQNNGV. The CDR3 is 11 residues long. V was cut by 2 bases and J by 5 bases, with 4 bases left in between. CDR3 protein: CASSLIDEQYF. The CDR3 DNA reads TGTGCCAGCAGCTTAATCGACGAGCAGTACTTC.

This chain joins TRBV6-5 and TRBJ1-1; TRBD1 is a possible D gene (5 bases). The ends were cut back, 6 bases at V and 1 base at J, with 9 bases in the middle. Germline CDR1 and CDR2: MNHEY and SVGAGI. The CDR3 runs to 13 residues. For the CDR3, the DNA is TGTGCCAGCAGGCCGAGGGGGAACACTGAAGCTTTCTTT. Protein product: CASRPRGNTEAFF.

The J gene is TRBJ2-4, the V gene TRBV7-2; 13 bases map to TRBD2. Germline values: CDR1 SGHTA, CDR2 FQGNSA. J was trimmed by 0 bases and V by 5 bases; bases with no gene match: 4. There are 17 residues in the CDR3. The CDR3 sequence: CASSDGLAGVAKNIQYF. The CDR3 nucleotides read TGTGCCAGCAGCGATGGACTAGCGGGGGTAGCCAAAAACATTCAGTACTTC.

This clone was seen only a few times. V and J are TRBV14 and TRBJ2-1, with TRBD2 as a possible D gene (6 bases). CDR1 is SGHDN and CDR2 is FVKESK in the germline V gene. The CDR3 contains 13 residues. V shed 4 bases and J shed 3 bases, with 7 bases lying between them. CDR3 protein: CASSRDFYNEQFF. CDR3 DNA: TGTGCCAGCAGCCGGGACTTCTACAATGAGCAGTTCTTC.

This clone was picked up a small number of times. The CDR3, as DNA: TGTGCCAGTAGTACTCGGACAGGGGGTAGTCAGCCCCAGCATTTT. This sequence encodes CASSTRTGGSQPQHF. The V and J genes are TRBV19 and TRBJ1-5, with 10 positions matching TRBD1. Looked up from germline, CDR1 is LNHDA and CDR2 is SQIVND (reference sequence). V lost 4 bases and J lost 6; bases outside the gene matches: 6. The CDR3 loop spans 15 amino acids.

The chain employs TRBV28 and TRBJ2-7; TRBD1 is a possible D gene (6 bases). Trimming took 5 bases from V and 3 from J, leaving 17 bases between them. Germline-derived CDR1 and CDR2 are MDHEN and SYDVKM. The CDR3 extends over 15 amino acids. CDR3 region: CASSHQIGTLYEQYF. The CDR3 nucleotides read TGTGCCAGCAGTCATCAAATCGGGACACTCTACGAGCAGTACTTC.

The J gene is TRBJ2-7, the V gene TRBV6-1; D is perhaps TRBD1 or TRBD2 (5 bases each). This CDR3 is 16 amino acids long. V was pared by 3 bases and J by 2 bases, with 17 bases between. Germline CDR1 MNHNS, CDR2 SASEGT. The CDR3: CASSDQGRNIPYEQYF. The CDR3 DNA reads as TGTGCCAGCAGTGACCAGGGACGGAATATCCCCTACGAGCAGTACTTC.

The rearrangement uses TRBV4-3 and TRBJ2-5, with 12 nucleotides matching TRBD2. Trimming took 4 bases from V and 2 from J; bases not matched to a gene: 2. This CDR3 spans 15 amino acids. Looked up from germline, CDR1 is LGHNA and CDR2 is YSLEER. The CDR3 loop is CASSPGTSGQETQYF. CDR3 coding DNA: TGCGCCAGCAGCCCGGGGACTAGCGGGCAAGAGACCCAGTACTTC.

This sequence joins TRBV6-5 and TRBJ1-1; tentative D call: TRBD1 (6 bases). The CDR3 spans 13 residues. Trimming cost V 2 bases and J 11 bases, with 15 bases left between them. Germline values: CDR1 MNHEY, CDR2 SVGAGI. In nucleotides, the CDR3 is TGTGCCAGCAGTTACGCGACAGGAAGGAGTGCTTTCTTT. As protein: CASSYATGRSAFF.

The chain links TRBV7-9 to TRBJ2-7, with 9 bases fitting TRBD1. Germline CDR1 reads SEHNR; CDR2 reads FQNEAQ (reference sequence). Germline trimming cut 3 bases from V and 3 bases from J; bases unmatched to any gene: 3. This CDR3 contains 14 residues. This CDR3 reads CASSFWDRDYEQYF. CDR3 bases: TGTGCCAGCAGCTTTTGGGACAGGGACTACGAGCAGTACTTC.

The CDR3 bases are TGTGCCAGCTCTCCCCGAGTTACCAGACATGCCACTAATGAAAAACTGTTTTTT. Translation gives CASSPRVTRHATNEKLFF. The V and J genes are TRBV28 and TRBJ1-4, with D uncertain. Between the trimmed V and J ends, which lost 8 bases and 2 bases, there was a span of 24 bases. Germline-derived CDR1 and CDR2 are MDHEN and SYDVKM. The CDR3 is made up of 18 amino acids. Supplemented by reference TRBV28 and TRBJ1-4, the full variable domain reads DVKVTQSSRYLVKRTGEKVFLECVQDMDHENMFWYRQDPGLGLRLIYFSYDVKMKEKGDIPEGYSVSREKKERFSLILESASTNQTSMYLCASSPRVTRHATNEKLFFGSGTQLSVL.